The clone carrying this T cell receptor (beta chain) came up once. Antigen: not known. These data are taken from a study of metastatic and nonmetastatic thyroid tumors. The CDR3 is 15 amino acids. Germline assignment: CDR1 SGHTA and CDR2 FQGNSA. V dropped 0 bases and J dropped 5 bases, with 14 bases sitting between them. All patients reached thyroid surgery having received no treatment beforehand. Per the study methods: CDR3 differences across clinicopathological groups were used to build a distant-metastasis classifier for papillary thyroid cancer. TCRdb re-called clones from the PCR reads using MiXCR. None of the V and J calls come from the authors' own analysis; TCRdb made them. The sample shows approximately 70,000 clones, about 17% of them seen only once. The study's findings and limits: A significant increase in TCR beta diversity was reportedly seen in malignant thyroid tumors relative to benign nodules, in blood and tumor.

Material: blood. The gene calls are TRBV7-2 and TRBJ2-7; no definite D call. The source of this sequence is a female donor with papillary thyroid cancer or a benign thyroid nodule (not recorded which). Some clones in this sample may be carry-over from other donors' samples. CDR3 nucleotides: TGTGCCAGCAGCTTAGCGCAGAACTATGTCAACGAGCAGTACTTC. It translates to CASSLAQNYVNEQYF.